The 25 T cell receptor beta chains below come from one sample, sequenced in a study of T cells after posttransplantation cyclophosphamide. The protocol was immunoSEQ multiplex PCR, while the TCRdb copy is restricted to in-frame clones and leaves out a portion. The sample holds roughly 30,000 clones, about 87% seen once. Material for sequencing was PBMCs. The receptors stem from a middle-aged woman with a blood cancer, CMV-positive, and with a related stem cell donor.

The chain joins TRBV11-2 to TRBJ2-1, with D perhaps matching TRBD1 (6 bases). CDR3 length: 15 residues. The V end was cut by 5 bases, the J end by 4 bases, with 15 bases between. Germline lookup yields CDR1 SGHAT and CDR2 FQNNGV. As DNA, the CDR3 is TGTGCCAGCAGCCTATTCGGACAGTCATACAATGAGCAGTTCTTC. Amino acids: CASSLFGQSYNEQFF.

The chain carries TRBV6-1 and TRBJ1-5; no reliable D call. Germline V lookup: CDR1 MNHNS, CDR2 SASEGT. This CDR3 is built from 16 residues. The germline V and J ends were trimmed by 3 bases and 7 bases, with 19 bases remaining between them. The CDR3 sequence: CASSEGRVPRSQPQHF. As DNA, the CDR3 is TGTGCCAGCAGTGAGGGGAGGGTCCCAAGGTCCCAGCCCCAGCATTTT.

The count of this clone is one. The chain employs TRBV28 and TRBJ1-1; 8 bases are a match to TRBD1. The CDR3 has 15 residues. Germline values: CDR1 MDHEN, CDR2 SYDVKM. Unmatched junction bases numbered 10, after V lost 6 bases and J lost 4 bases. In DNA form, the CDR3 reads TGTGCCAGCAGCCCATCGGGCACAGGGGGCACTGAAGCTTTCTTT. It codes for CASSPSGTGGTEAFF.

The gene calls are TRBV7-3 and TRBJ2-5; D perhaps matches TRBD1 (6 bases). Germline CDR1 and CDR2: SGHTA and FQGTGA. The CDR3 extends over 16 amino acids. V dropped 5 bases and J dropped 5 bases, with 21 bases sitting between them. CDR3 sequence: CASSPIGGRGGETQYF. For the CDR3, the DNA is TGTGCCAGCAGCCCCATAGGCGGCAGGGGTGGGGAGACCCAGTACTTC.

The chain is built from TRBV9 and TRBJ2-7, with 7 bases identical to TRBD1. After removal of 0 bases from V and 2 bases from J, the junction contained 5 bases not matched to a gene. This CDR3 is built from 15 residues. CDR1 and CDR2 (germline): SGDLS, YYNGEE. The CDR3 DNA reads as TGTGCCAGCAGCGTAGAACAGGGGATCCCCTACGAGCAGTACTTC. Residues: CASSVEQGIPYEQYF. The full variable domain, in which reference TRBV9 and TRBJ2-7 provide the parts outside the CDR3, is DSGVTQTPKHLITATGQRVTLRCSPRSGDLSVYWYQQSLDQGLQFLIQYYNGEERAKGNILERFSAQQFPDLHSELNLSSLELGDSALYFCASSVEQGIPYEQYFGPGTRLTVT.

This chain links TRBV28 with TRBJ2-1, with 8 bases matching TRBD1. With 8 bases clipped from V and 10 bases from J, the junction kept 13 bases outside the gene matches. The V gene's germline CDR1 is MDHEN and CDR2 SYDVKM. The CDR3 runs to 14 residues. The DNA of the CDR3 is TGTGCCAGCCGCCCACAGGGGGGTAAAAAAGAGCAGTTCTTC. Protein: CASRPQGGKKEQFF.

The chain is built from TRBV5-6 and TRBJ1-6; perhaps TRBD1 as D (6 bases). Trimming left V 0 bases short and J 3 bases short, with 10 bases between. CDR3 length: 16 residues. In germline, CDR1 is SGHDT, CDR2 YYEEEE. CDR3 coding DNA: TGTGCCAGCAGCTTGGGGCAACAGGGCTATAATTCACCCCTCCACTTT. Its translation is CASSLGQQGYNSPLHF.

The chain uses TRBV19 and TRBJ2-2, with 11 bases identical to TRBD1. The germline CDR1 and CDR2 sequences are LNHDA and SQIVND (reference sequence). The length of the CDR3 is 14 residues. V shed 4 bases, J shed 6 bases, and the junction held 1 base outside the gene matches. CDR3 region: CASSTGQGAGELFF. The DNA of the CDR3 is TGTGCCAGTAGTACGGGACAGGGGGCCGGGGAGCTGTTTTTT.

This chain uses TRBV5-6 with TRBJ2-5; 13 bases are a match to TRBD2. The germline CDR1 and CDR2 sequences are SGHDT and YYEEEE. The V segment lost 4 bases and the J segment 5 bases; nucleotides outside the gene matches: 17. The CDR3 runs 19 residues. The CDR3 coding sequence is TGTGCCAGCAGCGAACCACCGGGACTAGCGGGGATCCCTGGTGAGACCCAGTACTTC. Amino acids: CASSEPPGLAGIPGETQYF.

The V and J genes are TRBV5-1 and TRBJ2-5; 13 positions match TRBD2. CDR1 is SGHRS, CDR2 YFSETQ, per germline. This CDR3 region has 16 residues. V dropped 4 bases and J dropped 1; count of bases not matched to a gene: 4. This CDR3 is CASSPRLAGGQETQYF. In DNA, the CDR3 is TGCGCCAGCAGCCCGCGACTAGCGGGGGGCCAAGAGACCCAGTACTTC.

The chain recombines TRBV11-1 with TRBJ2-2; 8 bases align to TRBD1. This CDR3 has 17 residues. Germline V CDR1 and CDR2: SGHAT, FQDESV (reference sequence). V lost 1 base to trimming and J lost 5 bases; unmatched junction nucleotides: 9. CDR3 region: CASSLVRQGHETGELFF. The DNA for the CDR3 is TGTGCCAGCAGCTTAGTAAGACAGGGGCATGAAACCGGGGAGCTGTTTTTT.

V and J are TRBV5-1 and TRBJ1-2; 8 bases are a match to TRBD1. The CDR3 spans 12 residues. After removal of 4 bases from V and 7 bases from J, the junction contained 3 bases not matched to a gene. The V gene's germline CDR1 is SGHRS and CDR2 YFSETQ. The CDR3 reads CASSIDRGGYTF. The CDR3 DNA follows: TGCGCCAGCAGCATCGACAGGGGTGGCTACACCTTC. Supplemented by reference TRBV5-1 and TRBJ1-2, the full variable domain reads KAGVTQTPRYLIKTRGQQVTLSCSPISGHRSVSWYQQTPGQGLQFLFEYFSETQRNKGNFPGRFSGRQFSNSRSEMNVSTLELGDSALYLCASSIDRGGYTFGSGTRLTVV.

The CDR3 reads CASSPETGGRYGYTF. CDR3 nucleotides: TGCGCCAGCAGCCCCGAGACAGGGGGAAGGTATGGCTACACCTTC. The genes are TRBV5-1 and TRBJ1-2; 9 bases agree with TRBD1. The V gene's germline CDR1 is SGHRS and CDR2 YFSETQ. Trimming cost V 4 bases and J 5 bases; bases outside gene matches: 9. This CDR3 is built from 15 residues.

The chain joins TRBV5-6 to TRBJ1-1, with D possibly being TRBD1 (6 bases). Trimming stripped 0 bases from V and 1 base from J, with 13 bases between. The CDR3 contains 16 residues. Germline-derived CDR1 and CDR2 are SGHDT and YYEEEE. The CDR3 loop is CASSLASTGENTEAFF. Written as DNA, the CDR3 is TGTGCCAGCAGCTTGGCCTCGACAGGAGAGAACACTGAAGCTTTCTTT.

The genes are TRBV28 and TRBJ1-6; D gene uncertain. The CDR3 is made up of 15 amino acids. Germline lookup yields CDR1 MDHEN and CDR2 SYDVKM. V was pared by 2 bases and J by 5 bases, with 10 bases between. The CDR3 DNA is TGTGCCAGCAGTTTACCAGGAAAGGATAATTCACCCCTCCACTTT. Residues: CASSLPGKDNSPLHF.

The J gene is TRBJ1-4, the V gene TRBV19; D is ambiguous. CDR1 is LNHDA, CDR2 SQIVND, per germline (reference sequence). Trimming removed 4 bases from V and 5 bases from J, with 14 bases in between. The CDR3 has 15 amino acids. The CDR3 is CASSKGGRENEKLFF. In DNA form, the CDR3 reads TGTGCCAGTAGTAAAGGAGGGAGGGAGAATGAAAAACTGTTTTTT.

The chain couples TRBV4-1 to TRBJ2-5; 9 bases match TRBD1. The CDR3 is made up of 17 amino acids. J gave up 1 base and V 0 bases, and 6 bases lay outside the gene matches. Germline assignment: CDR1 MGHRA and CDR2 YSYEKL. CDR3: CASSQDRDRAPQETQYF. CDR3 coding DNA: TGCGCCAGCAGCCAAGATAGGGACAGGGCCCCCCAAGAGACCCAGTACTTC.

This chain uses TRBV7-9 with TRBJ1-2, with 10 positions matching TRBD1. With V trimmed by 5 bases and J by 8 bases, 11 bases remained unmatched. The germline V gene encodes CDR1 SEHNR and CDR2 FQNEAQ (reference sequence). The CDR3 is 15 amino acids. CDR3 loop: CASSPWTGGDLGYTF. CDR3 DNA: TGTGCCAGCAGCCCCTGGACAGGGGGAGATTTAGGCTACACCTTC.

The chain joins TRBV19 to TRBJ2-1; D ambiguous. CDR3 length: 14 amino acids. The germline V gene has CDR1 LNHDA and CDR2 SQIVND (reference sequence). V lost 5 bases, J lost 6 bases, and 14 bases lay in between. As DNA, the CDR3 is TGTGCCAGTAGTCCTTCATACAGTGGCAATGAGCAGTTCTTC. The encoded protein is CASSPSYSGNEQFF.

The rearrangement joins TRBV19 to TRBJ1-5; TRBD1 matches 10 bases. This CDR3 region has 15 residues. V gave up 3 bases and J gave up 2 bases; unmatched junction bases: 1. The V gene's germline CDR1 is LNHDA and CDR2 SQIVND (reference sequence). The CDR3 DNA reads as TGTGCCAGTAGTATCGGGACAGGGGGCAATCAGCCCCAGCATTTT. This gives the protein CASSIGTGGNQPQHF.

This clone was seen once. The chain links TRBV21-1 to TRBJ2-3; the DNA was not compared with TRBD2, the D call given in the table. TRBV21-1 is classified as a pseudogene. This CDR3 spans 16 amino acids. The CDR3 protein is CASSPRTSGVPDTQYF. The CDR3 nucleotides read TGTGCCAGCAGCCCGCGGACTAGCGGGGTCCCAGATACGCAGTATTTT.

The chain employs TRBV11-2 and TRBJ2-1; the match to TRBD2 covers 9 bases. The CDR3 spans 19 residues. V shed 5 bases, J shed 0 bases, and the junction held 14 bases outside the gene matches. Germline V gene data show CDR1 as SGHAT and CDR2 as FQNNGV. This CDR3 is CASSPDSGGTTGSYNEQFF. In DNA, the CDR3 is TGTGCCAGCAGCCCGGATAGCGGGGGCACGACCGGCTCCTACAATGAGCAGTTCTTC.

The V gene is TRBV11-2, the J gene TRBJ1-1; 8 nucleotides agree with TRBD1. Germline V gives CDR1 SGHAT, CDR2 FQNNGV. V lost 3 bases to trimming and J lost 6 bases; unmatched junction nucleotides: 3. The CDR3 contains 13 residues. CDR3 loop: CASSFRQGPEAFF. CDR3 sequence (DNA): TGTGCCAGCAGCTTTAGACAGGGGCCTGAAGCTTTCTTT.

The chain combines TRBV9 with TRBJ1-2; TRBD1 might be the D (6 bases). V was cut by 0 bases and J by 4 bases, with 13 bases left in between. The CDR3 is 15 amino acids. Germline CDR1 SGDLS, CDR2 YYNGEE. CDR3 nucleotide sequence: TGTGCCAGCAGCGTAGAAGGGACACTCCTCTATGGCTACACCTTC. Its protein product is CASSVEGTLLYGYTF.

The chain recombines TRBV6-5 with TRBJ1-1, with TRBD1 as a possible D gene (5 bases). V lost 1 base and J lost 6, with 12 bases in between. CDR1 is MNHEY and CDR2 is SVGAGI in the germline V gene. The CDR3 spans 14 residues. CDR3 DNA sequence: TGTGCCAGCAGTTACTGGGGGGGACCCTCTGAAGCTTTCTTT. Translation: CASSYWGGPSEAFF.